Listed here are 18 T cell receptor beta chains from one sample, sequenced in a study of T-cell reconstitution after alpha-beta-depleted transplantation in children. TCRbeta library preparation incorporated unique molecular identifiers. TCRdb independently ran MiXCR on the PCR reads; one entry per CDR3 protein. Of about 460,000 distinct CDR3 sequences in the sample, about 12% are singletons; the top ten hold under 7%. The specimen was PBMCs from the stem cell graft donor, collected from the stem cell graft. Every receptor here comes from a human donor who donated a stem cell graft to a child with combined immunodeficiency.

The chain joins TRBV5-1 to TRBJ2-7; 7 nucleotides match TRBD1. Germline V gene sequence: CDR1 SGHRS, CDR2 YFSETQ. With 1 base clipped from V and 3 bases from J, the junction kept 7 bases outside the gene matches. The CDR3 covers 15 residues. CDR3 coding DNA: TGCGCCAGCAGCTTGTCACCCGGGACAGACTACGAGCAGTACTTC. It is translated as CASSLSPGTDYEQYF.

The chain links TRBV24-1 to TRBJ2-2; tentative D call: TRBD2 (5 bases). This CDR3 spans 15 amino acids. The germline V gene has CDR1 KGHDR and CDR2 SFDVKD. V shed 1 base and J shed 5 bases, with 10 bases lying between them. CDR3 region: CATSDFGGSTGELFF. The CDR3 nucleotides are TGTGCCACCAGTGATTTCGGAGGAAGTACCGGGGAGCTGTTTTTT.

This chain joins TRBV10-3 and TRBJ2-7; D uncertain. In germline, CDR1 is ENHRY, CDR2 SYGVKD. V was shortened by 6 bases and J by 2 bases, with 11 bases between the two germline ends. CDR3 length equals 13 residues. CDR3 loop: CAISPAPAYEQYF. CDR3 nucleotide sequence: TGTGCCATCAGCCCGGCCCCGGCCTACGAGCAGTACTTC.

This clonotype was seen more than once but under ten times. This chain connects TRBV6-2 or TRBV6-3 to TRBJ2-3; the D call may be TRBD1 or TRBD2 (5 bases each). CDR3 length: 14 residues. The V gene lost 6 bases and the J gene lost 7 bases, with 17 bases spanning the gap. Germline CDR1 is MNHEY and CDR2 is SVGEGT. CDR3 sequence reads: CASSQGTISNTQYF. As DNA, the CDR3 is TGTGCCAGCAGCCAAGGGACCATCAGCAATACGCAGTATTTT.

The chain couples TRBV3-1 to TRBJ2-7; unclear D gene. Between the trimmed V and J ends, which lost 1 base and 4 bases, there was a span of 11 bases. CDR3 length: 14 amino acids. CDR1 is LGHDT, CDR2 YNNKEL, per germline (reference sequence). CDR3 DNA: TGTGCCAGCAGCCAAGCTAACCGTAGGTACGAGCAGTACTTC. Translated: CASSQANRRYEQYF.

This sequence joins TRBV20-1 and TRBJ1-1, with D possibly matching TRBD1 (5 bases). Trimming removed 5 bases at V and 2 bases at J, with 12 bases between. From germline, CDR1 is DFQATT and CDR2 SNEGSKA (reference sequence). The length of the CDR3 is 13 residues. The CDR3 sequence: CSAERRGNTEAFF. The DNA of the CDR3 is TGCAGTGCTGAGAGACGGGGCAACACTGAAGCTTTCTTT.

CDR3 nucleotides: TGTGCCAGCATATCGACAGGGCGATGGTCACCCCTCCACTTT. Its translation is CASISTGRWSPLHF. The V call is TRBV6-2 or TRBV6-3, the J call TRBJ1-6; 7 positions match TRBD1. CDR3 length equals 14 residues. Per the germline V gene, CDR1 is MNHEY and CDR2 is SVGEGT. The V segment lost 7 bases and the J segment 10 bases; nucleotides outside the gene matches: 10.

This clonotype was seen repeatedly, ten times or more. The J gene is TRBJ2-7, the V gene TRBV27; 9 bases are shared with TRBD1. CDR1 is MNHEY, CDR2 SMNVEV, per germline (reference sequence). J gave up 5 bases and V 6 bases, and 8 bases lay outside the gene matches. The length of the CDR3 is 14 residues. DNA for the CDR3: TGTGCCAGCAGGGCCGGGACAGGGTTCGACGAGCAGTACTTC. As protein: CASRAGTGFDEQYF.

This clonotype appeared many times. V is TRBV12-3 or TRBV12-4 and J is TRBJ1-1; the D gene is possibly TRBD1 (6 bases). The length of the CDR3 is 15 residues. Trimming stripped 5 bases from V and 1 base from J, with 14 bases between. The CDR3 DNA sequence: TGTGCCAGCAGTCCGACAGGAACTAGGAACACTGAAGCTTTCTTT. Its protein is CASSPTGTRNTEAFF.

This clonotype was detected only a few times. This sequence joins TRBV12-5 and TRBJ1-1; D not resolved. The CDR3 loop spans 15 amino acids. Deletions cut 2 bases from V and 1 base from J, with 11 bases between. Germline V gene lookup returns CDR1 LGHNT and CDR2 FRNRAP. The CDR3 is CASGLSTDKNTEAFF. The CDR3 bases are TGTGCTAGTGGTTTGTCGACCGACAAGAACACTGAAGCTTTCTTT.

This clonotype was recorded at least ten times. The CDR3 loop reads CASIPSGGASYNEQFF. The CDR3 nucleotides read TGTGCCAGCATCCCTAGCGGGGGGGCCTCCTACAATGAGCAGTTCTTC. The chain couples TRBV12-3 or TRBV12-4 to TRBJ2-1; 12 bases match TRBD2. V was clipped by 7 bases and J by 0 bases; unmatched bases: 4. CDR3 size: 16 residues.

In this sample, this clonotype turned up a few times. This sequence joins TRBV7-2 and TRBJ2-4; 9 nucleotides agree with TRBD1. Unmatched junction bases numbered 6, after V lost 5 bases and J lost 7 bases. This CDR3 is built from 14 residues. Germline V CDR1 and CDR2: SGHTA, FQGNSA. CDR3 sequence: CASSRQTGGNIQYF. CDR3 DNA: TGTGCCAGCAGCCGACAGACAGGGGGTAACATTCAGTACTTC.

CDR3 DNA sequence: TGTGCCAGCACTAAACCCAGGGTGTCCTGCAATCAGCCCCAGCATTTT. This gives the protein CASTKPRVSCNQPQHF. This chain uses TRBV19 with TRBJ1-5; TRBD1 might be the D (5 bases). Germline assignment: CDR1 LNHDA and CDR2 SQIVND (reference sequence). V lost 9 bases, J lost 2 bases, and 20 bases lay in between. This CDR3 is built from 16 residues.

The J gene is TRBJ2-4, the V gene TRBV3-1; TRBD2 agrees at 11 bases. This CDR3 comprises 19 residues. Trimming cost V 2 bases and J 1 base; bases outside gene matches: 10. CDR1 and CDR2 from the germline V gene are LGHDT and YNNKEL (reference sequence). DNA for the CDR3: TGTGCCAGCAGCCAAACGACTAGCGGGATTGCCGGGGCCAAAAACATTCAGTACTTC. It encodes CASSQTTSGIAGAKNIQYF.

The chain joins TRBV6-5 to TRBJ2-7; unclear D gene. The CDR3 sequence is 9 residues long. From germline, CDR1 is MNHEY and CDR2 SVGAGI. V was shortened by 9 bases and J by 5 bases, with 5 bases between the two germline ends. The CDR3 DNA reads as TGTGCCAGAGGGAACGAGCAGTACTTC. This sequence encodes CARGNEQYF.

This clonotype came up many times. This sequence joins TRBV4-3 and TRBJ2-3, with no clear D. The CDR3 consists of 15 residues. The V end lost 0 bases, the J end lost 3 bases, and 10 bases lay between the germline ends. The V gene's germline CDR1 is LGHNA and CDR2 YSLEER. As DNA, the CDR3 is TGCGCCAGCAGCCAAGATCAACCGTCAACAGATACGCAGTATTTT. This encodes CASSQDQPSTDTQYF.

This clonotype was detected many times. The chain joins TRBV5-1 to TRBJ2-7; the D is unclear. V was trimmed by 3 bases and J by 0 bases, leaving 7 bases between them. In germline, CDR1 is SGHRS, CDR2 YFSETQ. The CDR3 runs 13 residues. The CDR3 here is CASSSQSSYEQYF. The CDR3 nucleotides are TGCGCCAGCAGCTCCCAAAGCTCCTACGAGCAGTACTTC.

The rearrangement uses TRBV11-2 and TRBJ2-7, with TRBD2 matching 7 bases. Germline CDR1 and CDR2: SGHAT and FQNNGV. There are 15 residues in the CDR3. V lost 7 bases, J lost 3 bases, and 12 bases stayed unmatched. CDR3 nucleotides: TGTGCCAGCACCCCCCTCGCGGGGGTCCTCTACGAGCAGTACTTC. Translation gives CASTPLAGVLYEQYF.